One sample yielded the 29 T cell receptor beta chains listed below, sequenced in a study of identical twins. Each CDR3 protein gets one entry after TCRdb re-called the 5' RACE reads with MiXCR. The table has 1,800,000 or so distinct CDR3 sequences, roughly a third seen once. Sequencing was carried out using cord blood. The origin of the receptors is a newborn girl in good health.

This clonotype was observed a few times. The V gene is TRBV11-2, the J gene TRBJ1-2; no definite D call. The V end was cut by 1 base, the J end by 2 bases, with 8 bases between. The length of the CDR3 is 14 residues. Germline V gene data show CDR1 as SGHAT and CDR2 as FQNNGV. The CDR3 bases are TGTGCCAGCAGCTTAGTGGACGGGAACTATGGCTACACCTTC. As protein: CASSLVDGNYGYTF.

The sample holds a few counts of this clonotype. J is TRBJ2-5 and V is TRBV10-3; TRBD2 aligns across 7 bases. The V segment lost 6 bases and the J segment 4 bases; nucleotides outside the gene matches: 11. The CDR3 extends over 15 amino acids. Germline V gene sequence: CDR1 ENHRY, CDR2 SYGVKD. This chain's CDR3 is CAIRGVTSPGETQYF. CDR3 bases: TGTGCCATCAGGGGCGTGACTAGCCCGGGAGAGACCCAGTACTTC.

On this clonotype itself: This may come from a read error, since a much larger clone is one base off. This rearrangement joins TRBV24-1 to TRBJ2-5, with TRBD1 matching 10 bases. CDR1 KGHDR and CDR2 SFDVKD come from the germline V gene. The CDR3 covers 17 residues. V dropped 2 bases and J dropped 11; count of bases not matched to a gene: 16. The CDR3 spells CATSDSTGGAVVNEQYF. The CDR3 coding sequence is TGTGCCACCAGTGATTCGACAGGGGGCGCGGTTGTGAATGAGCAGTACTTC.

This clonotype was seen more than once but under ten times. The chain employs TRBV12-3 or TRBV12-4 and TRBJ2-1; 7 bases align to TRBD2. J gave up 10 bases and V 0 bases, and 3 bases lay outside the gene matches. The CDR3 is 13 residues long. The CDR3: CASSLASGMEQFF. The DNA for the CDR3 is TGTGCCAGCAGTTTAGCGAGCGGGATGGAGCAGTTCTTC.

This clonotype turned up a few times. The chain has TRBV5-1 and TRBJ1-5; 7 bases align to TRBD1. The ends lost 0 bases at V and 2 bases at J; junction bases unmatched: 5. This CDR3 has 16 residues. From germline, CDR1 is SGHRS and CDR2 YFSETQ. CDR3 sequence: CASSLERGQGNQPQHF. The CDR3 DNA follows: TGCGCCAGCAGCTTGGAAAGGGGGCAGGGCAATCAGCCCCAGCATTTT.

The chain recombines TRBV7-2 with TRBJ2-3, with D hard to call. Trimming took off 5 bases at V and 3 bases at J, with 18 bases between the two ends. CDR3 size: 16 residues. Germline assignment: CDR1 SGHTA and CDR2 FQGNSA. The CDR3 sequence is CASSPSFALGTDTQYF. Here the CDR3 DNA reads TGTGCCAGCAGCCCGTCATTTGCCCTAGGGACAGATACGCAGTATTTT.

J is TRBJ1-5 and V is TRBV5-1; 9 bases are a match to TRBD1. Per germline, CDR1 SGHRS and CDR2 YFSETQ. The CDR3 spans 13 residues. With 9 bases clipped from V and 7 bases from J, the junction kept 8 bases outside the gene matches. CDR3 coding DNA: TGCGCCATCGGTCGGACAGGGGAACAGCCCCAGCATTTT. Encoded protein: CAIGRTGEQPQHF. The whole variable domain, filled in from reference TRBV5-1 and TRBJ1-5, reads KAGVTQTPRYLIKTRGQQVTLSCSPISGHRSVSWYQQTPGQGLQFLFEYFSETQRNKGNFPGRFSGRQFSNSRSEMNVSTLELGDSALYLCAIGRTGEQPQHFGDGTRLSIL.

In nucleotides, the CDR3 is TGTGCCAGCAGCTTAAAGGCCGGGACAGCTTATGGCTACACCTTC. Translating it yields CASSLKAGTAYGYTF. The chain combines TRBV7-9 with TRBJ1-2; 7 nucleotides line up with TRBD1. The CDR3 consists of 15 residues. V trimming: 2 bases; J trimming: 5 bases; junction bases outside the gene matches: 8. Germline V gene lookup returns CDR1 SEHNR and CDR2 FQNEAQ (reference sequence).

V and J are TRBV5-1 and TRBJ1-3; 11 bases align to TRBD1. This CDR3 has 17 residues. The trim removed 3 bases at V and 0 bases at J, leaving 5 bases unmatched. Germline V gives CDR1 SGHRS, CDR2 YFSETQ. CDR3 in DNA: TGCGCCAGCAGCTGGGACAGGGGGAGAGGCTCTGGAAACACCATATATTTT. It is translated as CASSWDRGRGSGNTIYF.

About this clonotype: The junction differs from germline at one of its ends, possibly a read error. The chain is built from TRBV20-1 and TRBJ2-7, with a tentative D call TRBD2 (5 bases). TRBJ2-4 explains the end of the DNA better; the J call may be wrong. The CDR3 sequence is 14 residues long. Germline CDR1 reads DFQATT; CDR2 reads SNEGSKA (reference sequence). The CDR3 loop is CSASLGLAENIQYF. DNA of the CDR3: TGCAGTGCTAGCCTCGGCCTAGCCGAAAACATTCAGTACTTC.

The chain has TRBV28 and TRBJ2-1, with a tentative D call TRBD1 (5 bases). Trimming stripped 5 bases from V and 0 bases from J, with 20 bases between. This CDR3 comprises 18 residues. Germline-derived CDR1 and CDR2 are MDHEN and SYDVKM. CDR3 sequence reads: CASSAYTIRQLSYNEQFF. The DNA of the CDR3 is TGTGCCAGCAGTGCCTATACCATCCGACAGCTCTCCTACAATGAGCAGTTCTTC.

CDR3 sequence (DNA): TGTGCCAGCAAGCTCCTAGGGGTCGGTGAAGCTTTCTTT. This codes for CASKLLGVGEAFF. The rearrangement uses TRBV28 and TRBJ1-1; a weak D match, TRBD1 (5 bases). This CDR3 contains 13 residues. Germline lookup yields CDR1 MDHEN and CDR2 SYDVKM. V gave up 7 bases and J gave up 7 bases, with 16 bases separating them.

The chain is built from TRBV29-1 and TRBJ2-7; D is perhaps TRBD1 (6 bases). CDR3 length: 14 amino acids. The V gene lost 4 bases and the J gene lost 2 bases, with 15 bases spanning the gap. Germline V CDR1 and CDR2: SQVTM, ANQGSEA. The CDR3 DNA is TGCAGCGTTGCAACGGGCAGGGGAACCTACGAGCAGTACTTC. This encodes CSVATGRGTYEQYF.

In DNA form, the CDR3 reads TGTGCCAGCTCAGGTTCAAGGGATCAGCCCCAGCATTTT. The encoded protein is CASSGSRDQPQHF. The chain has TRBV18 and TRBJ1-5; no firm D call. V shed 5 bases and J shed 5 bases, with 10 bases lying between them. CDR1 and CDR2 (germline): KGHSH, LQKENI. The CDR3 runs 13 residues.

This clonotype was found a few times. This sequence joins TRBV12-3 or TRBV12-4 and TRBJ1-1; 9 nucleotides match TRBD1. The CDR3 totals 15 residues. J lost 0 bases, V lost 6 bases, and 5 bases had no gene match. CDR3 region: CASRYRGLVNTEAFF. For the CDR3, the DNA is TGTGCCAGCAGATACAGGGGGCTCGTGAACACTGAAGCTTTCTTT.

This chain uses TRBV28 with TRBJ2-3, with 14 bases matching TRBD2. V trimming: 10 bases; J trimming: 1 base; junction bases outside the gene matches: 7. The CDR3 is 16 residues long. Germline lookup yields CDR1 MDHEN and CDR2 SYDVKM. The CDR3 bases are TGTGCCACTCGACTAGCGGGAGGGCCAGGCACAGATACGCAGTATTTT. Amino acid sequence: CATRLAGGPGTDTQYF.

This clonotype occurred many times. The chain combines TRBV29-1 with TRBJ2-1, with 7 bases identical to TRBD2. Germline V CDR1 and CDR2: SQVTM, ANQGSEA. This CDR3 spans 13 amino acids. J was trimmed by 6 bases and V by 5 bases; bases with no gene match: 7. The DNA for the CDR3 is TGCAGCGTTCTGGGAGGCGGGGGCAATGAGCAGTTCTTC. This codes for CSVLGGGGNEQFF.

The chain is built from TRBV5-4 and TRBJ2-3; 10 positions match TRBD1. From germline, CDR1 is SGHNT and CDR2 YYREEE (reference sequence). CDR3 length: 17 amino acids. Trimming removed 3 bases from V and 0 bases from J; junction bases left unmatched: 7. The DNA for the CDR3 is TGTGCCAGCAGCTGGACCGGGACAGGGGTGAGCACAGATACGCAGTATTTT. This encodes CASSWTGTGVSTDTQYF.

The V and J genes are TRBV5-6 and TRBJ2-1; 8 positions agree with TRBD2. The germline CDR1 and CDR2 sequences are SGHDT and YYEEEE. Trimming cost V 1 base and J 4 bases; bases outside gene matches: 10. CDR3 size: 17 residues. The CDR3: CASSLNLGAGAYNEQFF. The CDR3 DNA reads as TGTGCCAGCAGCTTGAATTTAGGAGCGGGAGCGTACAATGAGCAGTTCTTC.

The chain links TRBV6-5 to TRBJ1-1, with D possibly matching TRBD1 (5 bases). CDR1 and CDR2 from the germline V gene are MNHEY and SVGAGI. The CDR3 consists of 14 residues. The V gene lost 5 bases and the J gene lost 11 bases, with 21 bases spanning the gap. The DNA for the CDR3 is TGTGCCAGCAGTCCCGGGACGGAAGTTATGAAGGCTTTCTTT. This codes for CASSPGTEVMKAFF.

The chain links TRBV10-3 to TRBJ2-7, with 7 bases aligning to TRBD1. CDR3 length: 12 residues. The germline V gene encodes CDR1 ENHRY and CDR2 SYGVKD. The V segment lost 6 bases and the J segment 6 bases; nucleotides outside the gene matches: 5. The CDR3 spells CAISGHRGEQYF. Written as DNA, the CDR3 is TGTGCCATCAGCGGGCACAGGGGCGAGCAGTACTTC.

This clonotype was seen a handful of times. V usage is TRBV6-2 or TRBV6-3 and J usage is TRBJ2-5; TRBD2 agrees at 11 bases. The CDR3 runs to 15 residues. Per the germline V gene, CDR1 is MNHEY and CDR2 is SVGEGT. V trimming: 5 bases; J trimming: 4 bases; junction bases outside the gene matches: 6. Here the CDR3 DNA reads TGTGCCAGCAGTACAAAGGGACTAGCGGTAGAGACCCAGTACTTC. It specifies CASSTKGLAVETQYF.

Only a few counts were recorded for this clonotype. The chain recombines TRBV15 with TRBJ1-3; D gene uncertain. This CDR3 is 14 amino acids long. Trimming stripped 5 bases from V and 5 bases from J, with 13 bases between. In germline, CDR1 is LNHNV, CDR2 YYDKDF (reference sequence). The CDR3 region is CATSPRRFRNTIYF. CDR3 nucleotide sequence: TGTGCCACCAGCCCCAGACGTTTTAGAAACACCATATATTTT.

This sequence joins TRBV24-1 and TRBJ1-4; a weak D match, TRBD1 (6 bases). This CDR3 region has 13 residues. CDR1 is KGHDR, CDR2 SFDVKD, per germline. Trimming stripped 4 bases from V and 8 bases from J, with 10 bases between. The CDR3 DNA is TGTGCCACCAGTGAGCCAGGGGACGAAAAACTGTTTTTT. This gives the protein CATSEPGDEKLFF.

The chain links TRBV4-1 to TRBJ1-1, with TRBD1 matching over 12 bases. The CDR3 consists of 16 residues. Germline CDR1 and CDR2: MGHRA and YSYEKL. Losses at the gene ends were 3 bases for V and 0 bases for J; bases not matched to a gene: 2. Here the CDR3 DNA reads TGCGCCAGCAGCCAGGGACAGGGGGCCATGAACACTGAAGCTTTCTTT. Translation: CASSQGQGAMNTEAFF.

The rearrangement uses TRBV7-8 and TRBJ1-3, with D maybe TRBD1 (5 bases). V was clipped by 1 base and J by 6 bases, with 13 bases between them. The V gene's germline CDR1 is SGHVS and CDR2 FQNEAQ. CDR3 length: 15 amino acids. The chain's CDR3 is CASSLGGGAVNTIYF. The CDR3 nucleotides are TGTGCCAGCAGCTTAGGTGGAGGGGCCGTAAACACCATATATTTT.

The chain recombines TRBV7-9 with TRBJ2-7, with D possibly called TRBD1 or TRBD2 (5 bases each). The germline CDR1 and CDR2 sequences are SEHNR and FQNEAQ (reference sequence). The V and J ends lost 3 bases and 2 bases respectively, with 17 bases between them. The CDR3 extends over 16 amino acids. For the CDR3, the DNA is TGTGCCAGCAGCTTCTTCGCCCGAACGGGGCCCTACGAGCAGTACTTC. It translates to CASSFFARTGPYEQYF.

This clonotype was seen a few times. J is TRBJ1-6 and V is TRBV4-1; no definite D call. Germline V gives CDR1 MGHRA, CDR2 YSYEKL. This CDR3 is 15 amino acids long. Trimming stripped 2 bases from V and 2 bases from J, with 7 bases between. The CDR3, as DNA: TGCGCCAGCAGCCAACTCCCAGCCTATAATTCACCCCTCCACTTT. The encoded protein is CASSQLPAYNSPLHF.

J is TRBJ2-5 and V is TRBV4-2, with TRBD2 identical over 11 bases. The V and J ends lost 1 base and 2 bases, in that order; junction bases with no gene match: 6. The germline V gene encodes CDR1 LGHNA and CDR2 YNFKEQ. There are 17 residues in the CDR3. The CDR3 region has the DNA TGTGCCAGCAGCCAAGCCCCTAGCGGGGGGATACAAGAGACCCAGTACTTC. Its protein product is CASSQAPSGGIQETQYF.